A single sample is the source of the 30 T cell receptor beta chains below, sequenced in a study of blood T cells in healthy people across ages. Sample-barcoded 5' priming and a J-beta primer mix drove a second PCR of about 6 to 12 cycles. TCRdb independently ran MiXCR on the 5' RACE reads; one entry per CDR3 protein. Of more than 900,000 distinct CDR3 sequences listed, 25% to 35% were seen once; the top ten hold roughly a tenth. This sample also belongs to another study, concerning T cells of mothers and their children.

The sample consisted of blood. The receptor source for this set is a woman in her forties in good health.

This clonotype was counted many times. CDR3 in amino acids: CSATRQGSEQYF. The CDR3 nucleotides are TGCAGTGCGACAAGACAGGGGTCCGAGCAGTACTTC. The rearrangement uses TRBV20-1 and TRBJ2-7; 8 nucleotides align to TRBD1. Germline V gives CDR1 DFQATT, CDR2 SNEGSKA (reference sequence). CDR3 size: 12 residues. Trimming cost V 6 bases and J 6 bases; bases outside gene matches: 7.

This clonotype was seen ten or more times. The chain employs TRBV9 and TRBJ2-7, with 7 bases that match TRBD2. Per the germline V gene, CDR1 is SGDLS and CDR2 is YYNGEE. J was trimmed by 6 bases and V by 0 bases; bases with no gene match: 6. The CDR3 runs to 14 residues. CDR3 in amino acids: CASSVAPGEGEQYF. For the CDR3, the DNA is TGTGCCAGCAGCGTAGCCCCGGGGGAGGGCGAGCAGTACTTC.

The chain joins TRBV7-8 to TRBJ1-1; 7 bases line up with TRBD1. The trim removed 1 base at V and 1 base at J, leaving 9 bases unmatched. Germline loops: CDR1 SGHVS, CDR2 FQNEAQ. The CDR3 has 17 amino acids. DNA of the CDR3: TGTGCCAGCAGCTTAGGGACAGGAGACCACTGGAACACTGAAGCTTTCTTT. Protein sequence: CASSLGTGDHWNTEAFF.

There are a few counts of this clonotype. The chain combines TRBV7-9 with TRBJ2-1; no clear D gene. The V end lost 1 base, the J end lost 5 bases, and 12 bases lay between the germline ends. CDR1 is SEHNR and CDR2 is FQNEAQ in the germline V gene (reference sequence). The CDR3 is 15 residues long. CDR3 bases: TGTGCCAGCAGCTTAGTCCACAGAGCCGACAATGAGCAGTTCTTC. It yields the protein CASSLVHRADNEQFF.

This clonotype was seen ten or more times. The chain combines TRBV27 with TRBJ2-7; 11 bases fit TRBD2. The trim removed 6 bases at V and 3 bases at J, leaving 13 bases unmatched. This CDR3 has 17 residues. CDR1 is MNHEY, CDR2 SMNVEV, per germline (reference sequence). CDR3 sequence: CASRRGLADTLLYEQYF. The CDR3 nucleotides read TGTGCCAGCAGGCGGGGACTAGCGGATACCCTCCTCTACGAGCAGTACTTC.

This clonotype came up a few times. One end of the junction fails to match germline, which may point to a read error. The V call is TRBV7-2, the J call TRBJ2-6, with D possibly matching TRBD2 (6 bases). Germline CDR1 reads SGHTA; CDR2 reads FQGNSA. This CDR3 comprises 16 residues. CDR3 protein: CASSLGGKAGANVRTF. CDR3 coding DNA: TGTGCCAGCAGCTTGGGGGGAAAGGCTGGGGCCAACGTCCGGACTTTC. Filled out from reference TRBV7-2 and TRBJ2-6, the complete variable domain reads GAGVSQSPSNKVTEKGKDVELRCDPISGHTALYWYRQSLGQGLEFLIYFQGNSAPDKSGLPSDRFSAERTGGSVSTLTIQRTQQEDSAVYLCASSLGGKAGANVRTFGAGSRLTVL.

This rearrangement joins TRBV28 to TRBJ1-2; 8 positions agree with TRBD1. Trimming took 7 bases from V and 4 from J; bases not matched to a gene: 8. Germline lookup yields CDR1 MDHEN and CDR2 SYDVKM. The CDR3 sequence is 14 residues long. This chain's CDR3 is CASNDRGRLYGYTF. CDR3 sequence (DNA): TGTGCCAGCAACGACAGGGGCCGACTCTATGGCTACACCTTC.

Only a few counts were recorded for this clonotype. The rearrangement links TRBV7-3 to TRBJ2-3; 9 bases fit TRBD1. The V gene's germline CDR1 is SGHTA and CDR2 FQGTGA. The CDR3 runs 15 residues. Germline trimming cut 4 bases from V and 5 bases from J; bases unmatched to any gene: 7. The CDR3 protein is CASSSQGAGKDTQYF. CDR3 DNA: TGTGCCAGCAGCTCACAGGGGGCTGGTAAAGATACGCAGTATTTT.

The chain recombines TRBV4-1 with TRBJ2-5, with D maybe TRBD1 (6 bases). The CDR3 covers 15 residues. The V end was cut by 3 bases, the J end by 5 bases, with 16 bases between. Germline assignment: CDR1 MGHRA and CDR2 YSYEKL. CDR3 nucleotide sequence: TGCGCCAGCAGCCACCCGGGAAGGGGGTCGGAGACCCAGTACTTC. Translating it yields CASSHPGRGSETQYF.

V and J are TRBV9 and TRBJ1-2, with TRBD1 as a possible D gene (6 bases). Trimming stripped 4 bases from V and 2 bases from J, with 12 bases between. The CDR3 sequence is 14 residues long. Germline V gives CDR1 SGDLS, CDR2 YYNGEE. This chain's CDR3 is CASSPEGGNYGYTF. For the CDR3, the DNA is TGTGCCAGCAGCCCAGAGGGGGGAAACTATGGCTACACCTTC. Complete variable domain (other parts from reference TRBV9 and TRBJ1-2): DSGVTQTPKHLITATGQRVTLRCSPRSGDLSVYWYQQSLDQGLQFLIQYYNGEERAKGNILERFSAQQFPDLHSELNLSSLELGDSALYFCASSPEGGNYGYTFGSGTRLTVV.

This sequence joins TRBV4-2 and TRBJ1-2; D remains unclear. The V end was cut by 0 bases, the J end by 4 bases, with 9 bases between. Germline V gene sequence: CDR1 LGHNA, CDR2 YNFKEQ. The CDR3 covers 14 residues. The DNA for the CDR3 is TGTGCCAGCAGCCAAGATCTGACAACCTATGGCTACACCTTC. Translation: CASSQDLTTYGYTF.

This clonotype was seen only a few times. This chain connects TRBV7-2 to TRBJ2-5; 8 bases are a match to TRBD2. Germline V gene sequence: CDR1 SGHTA, CDR2 FQGNSA. The V and J ends lost 5 bases and 7 bases, in that order; junction bases with no gene match: 12. The CDR3 is made up of 15 amino acids. In DNA, the CDR3 is TGTGCCAGCAGCCGCCGGGCTAGCCGGGAGGGGACCCAGTACTTC. Translation gives CASSRRASREGTQYF.

For this clonotype: A much larger clone sits a single nucleotide away, making a read error possible. J is TRBJ2-1 and V is TRBV5-1; 7 bases agree with TRBD1. The germline V gene encodes CDR1 SGHRS and CDR2 YFSETQ. Trimming removed 4 bases from V and 8 bases from J; junction bases left unmatched: 12. The CDR3 totals 15 residues. The CDR3 spells CASSETGSLFDEQFF. CDR3 coding DNA: TGCGCCAGCAGCGAGACAGGGAGTTTGTTCGATGAGCAGTTCTTC.

The chain has TRBV11-2 and TRBJ1-2; 7 bases are shared with TRBD1. The ends lost 5 bases at V and 7 bases at J; junction bases unmatched: 10. The CDR3 runs to 14 residues. Germline CDR1 reads SGHAT; CDR2 reads FQNNGV. The DNA for the CDR3 is TGTGCCAGCAGCGGAGACAGGGTTTACTCTGGCTACACCTTC. This translates into CASSGDRVYSGYTF. Full variable domain (outside the CDR3, taken from reference TRBV11-2 and TRBJ1-2): EAGVAQSPRYKIIEKRQSVAFWCNPISGHATLYWYQQILGQGPKLLIQFQNNGVVDDSQLPKDRFSAERLKGVDSTLKIQPAKLEDSAVYLCASSGDRVYSGYTFGSGTRLTVV.

Comments on this clonotype: The junction departs from germline at one end; a sequencing error may be responsible. V gene TRBV3-1 combines with J gene TRBJ1-6; tentatively, D is TRBD1 (6 bases). The CDR3 covers 12 residues. Germline-derived CDR1 and CDR2 are LGHDT and YNNKEL (reference sequence). CDR3 sequence reads: CAGSQEPRGIHF. CDR3 DNA: TGTGCCGGCAGCCAAGAGCCAAGGGGGATCCACTTT.

In the case of this clonotype: This may be a read error, as it is one base from a much larger clone. V is TRBV7-6 and J is TRBJ2-7; 8 nucleotides align to TRBD2. Germline CDR1 reads SGHVS; CDR2 reads FNYEAQ. CDR3 size: 15 residues. The V and J ends lost 0 bases and 4 bases, in that order; junction bases with no gene match: 5. CDR3 sequence: CASSLASRGVYEQYF. CDR3 nucleotides: TGTGCCAGCAGCTTAGCTTCGCGGGGGGTATACGAGCAGTACTTC.

In this sample, this clonotype turned up many times. The chain recombines TRBV24-1 with TRBJ1-2; TRBD1 is a possible D gene (6 bases). V was pared by 4 bases and J by 8 bases, with 16 bases between. The CDR3 has 14 amino acids. The germline V gene has CDR1 KGHDR and CDR2 SFDVKD. CDR3 loop: CATSDRGGARGYTF. The DNA of the CDR3 is TGTGCCACCAGTGACAGGGGAGGAGCGCGGGGCTACACCTTC.

A note on this clonotype: This may come from a read error, since a much larger clone is one base off. This chain connects TRBV5-1 to TRBJ2-2, with 10 bases identical to TRBD1. Germline-derived CDR1 and CDR2 are SGHRS and YFSETQ. The CDR3 has 17 residues. The CDR3 reads CASSFISGQGSTGERFF. The CDR3 region has the DNA TGCGCCAGCAGCTTCATTTCGGGACAGGGGAGTACCGGGGAGCGGTTTTTT.

The J gene is TRBJ2-1, the V gene TRBV9, with 12 nucleotides matching TRBD2. This CDR3 is 15 amino acids long. J lost 8 bases, V lost 1 base, and 4 bases had no gene match. The germline CDR1 and CDR2 sequences are SGDLS and YYNGEE. The CDR3 spells CASSVSSGGAHEQFF. The DNA for the CDR3 is TGTGCCAGCAGCGTATCTAGCGGGGGGGCCCATGAGCAGTTCTTC.

V is TRBV5-4 and J is TRBJ1-2; perhaps TRBD1 as D (5 bases). CDR1 and CDR2 from the germline V gene are SGHNT and YYREEE (reference sequence). V was shortened by 1 base and J by 5 bases, with 12 bases between the two germline ends. The CDR3 loop spans 14 amino acids. Here the CDR3 reads CASSLKAGRYGYTF. CDR3 bases: TGTGCCAGCAGCTTGAAGGCGGGACGTTATGGCTACACCTTC.

This clonotype was counted at least ten times. The V call is TRBV7-2, the J call TRBJ1-2; no firm D call. The CDR3 is 14 residues long. Germline loops: CDR1 SGHTA, CDR2 FQGNSA. Trimming pared 3 bases from V and 0 bases from J, leaving 8 bases between. CDR3 residues: CASSFGQTNYGYTF. Here the CDR3 DNA reads TGTGCCAGCAGCTTTGGGCAGACTAACTATGGCTACACCTTC.

Worth noting for this clonotype: One junction end disagrees with the germline gene, perhaps due to a read error. This chain connects TRBV12-3 or TRBV12-4 to TRBJ2-4; 7 bases fit TRBD2. This CDR3 is built from 14 residues. CDR3: CVSSLAGPGNIQYF. The CDR3 DNA reads as TGTGTCAGCAGTTTAGCGGGCCCGGGAAACATTCAGTACTTC.

This clonotype has just a few counts. The chain employs TRBV4-3 and TRBJ1-3; D may be TRBD1 (5 bases). The CDR3 runs 15 residues. V lost 1 base to trimming and J lost 2 bases, with 9 bases between them. CDR1 and CDR2 from the germline V gene are LGHNA and YSLEER. The CDR3 reads CASSQGQTTGNTIYF. CDR3 nucleotide sequence: TGCGCCAGCAGCCAAGGACAGACCACTGGAAACACCATATATTTT.

This clonotype has just a few counts. This chain uses TRBV28 with TRBJ1-2, with D unclear. V gave up 2 bases and J gave up 5 bases, with 12 bases separating them. From germline, CDR1 is MDHEN and CDR2 SYDVKM. The CDR3 covers 14 residues. The CDR3 protein is CASSLGYGGYGYTF. As DNA, the CDR3 is TGTGCCAGCAGTTTAGGTTACGGAGGTTATGGCTACACCTTC.

As for this clonotype: Possible read error: a much larger clone is one base away. The chain carries TRBV27 and TRBJ2-7, with 10 bases aligning to TRBD2. The J call may be wrong; the DNA end is better matched by TRBJ2-5. The CDR3 runs 16 residues. Germline V gene data show CDR1 as MNHEY and CDR2 as SMNVEV (reference sequence). DNA for the CDR3: TGTGCCAGCAGTTTAGTCTCAGCGGGGGGGCGAGAGACCCAGTACTTC. The encoded protein is CASSLVSAGGRETQYF.

This clonotype was observed many times. V is TRBV12-3 or TRBV12-4 and J is TRBJ1-5, with a possible D match to TRBD1 (6 bases). Trimming took 6 bases from V and 1 from J, leaving 10 bases between them. This CDR3 spans 14 amino acids. CDR3 residues: CASSSGTSNQPQHF. CDR3 DNA: TGTGCCAGCAGCTCCGGGACAAGCAATCAGCCCCAGCATTTT.

V and J are TRBV7-9 and TRBJ1-1; D uncertain. This CDR3 region has 15 residues. Germline CDR1 and CDR2: SEHNR and FQNEAQ (reference sequence). V was shortened by 1 base and J by 2 bases, with 11 bases between the two germline ends. CDR3 nucleotide sequence: TGTGCCAGCAGCTTAGGGAAGGGATCAAACACTGAAGCTTTCTTT. It codes for CASSLGKGSNTEAFF.

The chain recombines TRBV6-5 with TRBJ1-3; D not resolved. This CDR3 has 17 amino acids. Between the trimmed V and J ends, which lost 0 bases and 0 bases, there was a span of 12 bases. CDR1 is MNHEY, CDR2 SVGAGI, per germline. The CDR3 sequence is CASSYSNPNPSGNTIYF. The CDR3 coding sequence is TGTGCCAGCAGTTACTCGAACCCAAACCCCTCTGGAAACACCATATATTTT.

This chain uses TRBV3-1 with TRBJ2-3; D unclear. V dropped 2 bases and J dropped 0 bases, with 9 bases sitting between them. This CDR3 has 15 residues. CDR1 and CDR2 (germline): LGHDT, YNNKEL (reference sequence). The CDR3 protein is CASSQQVTSTDTQYF. CDR3 coding DNA: TGTGCCAGCAGCCAACAGGTCACTAGCACAGATACGCAGTATTTT.

Notes on this clonotype: A junction end diverges from the germline sequence, so it may reflect a read error. This rearrangement joins TRBV7-2 to TRBJ1-4; D is perhaps TRBD1 (6 bases). The CDR3 consists of 15 residues. Germline V lookup: CDR1 SGHTA, CDR2 FQGNSA. The CDR3 sequence: CASSSPVGGNEKRFF. In DNA, the CDR3 is TGTGCCAGCAGCTCCCCAGTGGGGGGCAATGAAAAACGGTTTTTT.